This entry lists 26 T cell receptor beta chains sequenced from one sample in a study of shared clonotypes between healthy human individuals. Repertoires were generated with immunoSEQ multiplex PCR, while TCRdb's copy carries only in-frame clones and drops some. Counted here are about 2 million clones, about 94% occurring once; the ten biggest clones make up roughly 1.1%. In the naive CD8 group, cells lacked CD45RO and were positively selected for CCR7, so terminally differentiated effector memory CD45RA+ cells were left out. The sample consisted of naive CD8+ T cells sorted from blood. Receptor source: a man younger than 35 in good health.

The chain recombines TRBV6-6 with TRBJ1-1, with TRBD1 matching 7 bases. The junction had 8 bases not matched to a gene; V was cut back by 0 bases and J by 4 bases. The CDR3 consists of 16 residues. Per the germline V gene, CDR1 is MNHNY and CDR2 is SVGAGI (reference sequence). The CDR3 sequence: CASSYSAAQGSTEAFF. CDR3 DNA: TGTGCCAGCAGTTACTCAGCGGCACAGGGGAGCACTGAAGCTTTCTTT.

On this clone: Other DNA sequences from this sample encode an identical CDR3 as well. The genes are TRBV4-1 and TRBJ2-1, with 11 nucleotides matching TRBD2. With 1 base clipped from V and 10 bases from J, the junction kept 3 bases outside the gene matches. Per the germline V gene, CDR1 is MGHRA and CDR2 is YSYEKL. This CDR3 region has 14 residues. Written as DNA, the CDR3 is TGCGCCAGCAGCCAAGTAGCGGGGGGGCACGAGCAGTTCTTC. Its protein product is CASSQVAGGHEQFF.

The chain carries TRBV15 and TRBJ2-1, with D perhaps matching TRBD1 (5 bases). Germline V gene data show CDR1 as LNHNV and CDR2 as YYDKDF (reference sequence). The germline V and J ends were trimmed by 1 base and 1 base, with 8 bases remaining between them. The CDR3 loop spans 15 amino acids. CDR3 nucleotide sequence: TGTGCCACCAGCAGAGCAGACAGATCCTACAATGAGCAGTTCTTC. Translated, it gives CATSRADRSYNEQFF.

The CDR3 loop reads CASSLSVVHEQYF. The CDR3 DNA sequence: TGTGCCAGCAGTTTATCGGTGGTACATGAGCAGTACTTC. V usage is TRBV27 and J usage is TRBJ2-7; D unclear. The germline V gene encodes CDR1 MNHEY and CDR2 SMNVEV (reference sequence). Trimming removed 0 bases at V and 7 bases at J, with 10 bases between. There are 13 residues in the CDR3.

This clone was counted once. V is TRBV27 and J is TRBJ2-3, with D perhaps matching TRBD1 (6 bases). Germline V gives CDR1 MNHEY, CDR2 SMNVEV (reference sequence). V was shortened by 4 bases and J by 8 bases, with 13 bases between the two germline ends. This CDR3 spans 13 amino acids. Here the CDR3 DNA reads TGTGCCAGCAGTTGGGGGCCTACGTTTACGCAGTATTTT. As protein: CASSWGPTFTQYF.

The chain combines TRBV27 with TRBJ2-1; D ambiguous. Per the germline V gene, CDR1 is MNHEY and CDR2 is SMNVEV (reference sequence). This CDR3 has 13 amino acids. The ends were cut back, 2 bases at V and 5 bases at J, with 7 bases in the middle. CDR3 sequence: CASSLQSHNEQFF. The CDR3, as DNA: TGTGCCAGCAGTTTACAATCCCACAATGAGCAGTTCTTC.

For the CDR3, the DNA is TGTGCCACCAGCAGCGGGACAGGGAAGTACGAGCAGTACTTC. As protein: CATSSGTGKYEQYF. This chain uses TRBV15 with TRBJ2-7, with TRBD1 identical over 9 bases. The CDR3 covers 14 residues. Germline V gives CDR1 LNHNV, CDR2 YYDKDF (reference sequence). The trim removed 3 bases at V and 4 bases at J, leaving 4 bases unmatched.

The chain combines TRBV30 with TRBJ2-3, with 13 bases aligning to TRBD2. V trimming: 4 bases; J trimming: 6 bases; junction bases outside the gene matches: 4. The CDR3 runs 14 residues. Germline V lookup: CDR1 GTSNPN, CDR2 SVGIG (reference sequence). The CDR3 coding sequence is TGTGCCTGGACCGGGACTAGCGGGGTGGATACGCAGTATTTT. Its translation is CAWTGTSGVDTQYF.

The chain recombines TRBV9 with TRBJ2-2, with 9 bases that match TRBD1. CDR3 size: 13 residues. Per germline, CDR1 SGDLS and CDR2 YYNGEE. Losses at the gene ends were 7 bases for V and 5 bases for J; bases not matched to a gene: 3. In nucleotides, the CDR3 is TGTGCCAGCGGACAGGGGCGGACCGGGGAGCTGTTTTTT. Its translation is CASGQGRTGELFF.

The chain combines TRBV11-1 with TRBJ2-7; 10 nucleotides match TRBD1. CDR1 is SGHAT and CDR2 is FQDESV in the germline V gene (reference sequence). Germline trimming cut 3 bases from V and 5 bases from J; bases unmatched to any gene: 10. This CDR3 has 16 residues. The CDR3 nucleotides read TGTGCCAGCAGCTTCACGGGGGACAGGGGATACCACGAGCAGTACTTC. Protein product: CASSFTGDRGYHEQYF.

The genes are TRBV2 and TRBJ2-5, with 11 positions matching TRBD2. Germline V gives CDR1 SNHLY, CDR2 FYNNEI. With V trimmed by 2 bases and J by 4 bases, 3 bases remained unmatched. There are 15 residues in the CDR3. CDR3 sequence reads: CASSESGLAGETQYF. CDR3 sequence (DNA): TGTGCCAGCAGTGAATCAGGACTAGCGGGAGAGACCCAGTACTTC.

This clone was seen a single time. The chain recombines TRBV30 with TRBJ1-4, with D unresolved. Germline CDR1 and CDR2: GTSNPN and SVGIG (reference sequence). Trimming removed 2 bases at V and 0 bases at J, with 10 bases between. This CDR3 contains 15 residues. CDR3 nucleotide sequence: TGTGCCTGGAGTCTTGTCCAGGCAACTAATGAAAAACTGTTTTTT. Residues: CAWSLVQATNEKLFF.

This rearrangement joins TRBV5-1 to TRBJ1-1, with a possible D match to TRBD1 (5 bases). Between the trimmed V and J ends, which lost 0 bases and 6 bases, there was a span of 15 bases. From germline, CDR1 is SGHRS and CDR2 YFSETQ. This CDR3 is built from 15 residues. CDR3 region: CASSLVPGNLPEAFF. In nucleotides, the CDR3 is TGCGCCAGCAGCTTGGTTCCAGGGAATTTACCTGAAGCTTTCTTT.

CDR3 sequence (DNA): TGTGCCAGTAGTAAAGAGGGGAACACCGGGGAGCTGTTTTTT. This codes for CASSKEGNTGELFF. The chain uses TRBV19 and TRBJ2-2, with D maybe TRBD2 (5 bases). Trimming took 4 bases from V and 1 from J, leaving 7 bases between them. CDR1 and CDR2 (germline): LNHDA, SQIVND (reference sequence). This CDR3 has 14 residues.

This rearrangement joins TRBV18 to TRBJ2-5, with D perhaps given as TRBD1 or TRBD2 (5 bases each). V gave up 10 bases and J gave up 1 base, with 19 bases separating them. The CDR3 is 15 residues long. Germline-derived CDR1 and CDR2 are KGHSH and LQKENI. Here the CDR3 DNA reads TGTGCCACCACCGAGGGGAGCGGAGCCCAAGAGACCCAGTACTTC. Protein: CATTEGSGAQETQYF. Full variable domain (outside the CDR3, taken from reference TRBV18 and TRBJ2-5): NAGVMQNPRHLVRRRGQEARLRCSPMKGHSHVYWYRQLPEEGLKFMVYLQKENIIDESGMPKERFSAEFPKEGPSILRIQQVVRGDSAAYFCATTEGSGAQETQYFGPGTRLLVL.

V gene TRBV10-3 combines with J gene TRBJ2-7; 8 nucleotides agree with TRBD1. Germline loops: CDR1 ENHRY, CDR2 SYGVKD. The CDR3 totals 15 residues. The V and J ends lost 0 bases and 0 bases, in that order; junction bases with no gene match: 1. The CDR3 nucleotides read TGTGCCATCAGTGAGTCGGGACAGGTCTCCTACGAGCAGTACTTC. Translating gives CAISESGQVSYEQYF.

V gene TRBV4-3 combines with J gene TRBJ2-6, with a weak D call TRBD1 (6 bases). This CDR3 comprises 18 residues. Trimming took 2 bases from V and 0 from J, leaving 14 bases between them. CDR1 LGHNA and CDR2 YSLEER come from the germline V gene. CDR3 nucleotide sequence: TGCGCCAGCAGCCAATACACAGGGACCAGCTCTGGGGCCAACGTCCTGACTTTC. Protein sequence: CASSQYTGTSSGANVLTF.

The chain couples TRBV27 to TRBJ2-5, with 10 bases identical to TRBD2. Germline assignment: CDR1 MNHEY and CDR2 SMNVEV (reference sequence). V trimming: 4 bases; J trimming: 7 bases; junction bases outside the gene matches: 12. This CDR3 comprises 16 residues. The CDR3 DNA reads as TGTGCCAGCAGTTCCAATAGCGGGGGGACCCCCGGGACCCAGTACTTC. Translated: CASSSNSGGTPGTQYF.

V gene TRBV19 combines with J gene TRBJ1-5; D not resolved. The CDR3 is made up of 15 amino acids. The ends were cut back, 1 base at V and 4 bases at J, with 11 bases in the middle. The germline CDR1 and CDR2 sequences are LNHDA and SQIVND (reference sequence). Written as DNA, the CDR3 is TGTGCCAGTAGTATAGCCGGGCAGATTAATCAGCCCCAGCATTTT. Translation gives CASSIAGQINQPQHF.

Remarks on this clone: At the DNA level, this CDR3 is encoded by other sequences in the same sample as well. The rearrangement joins TRBV7-9 to TRBJ2-1; 11 bases agree with TRBD2. Germline V gives CDR1 SEHNR, CDR2 FQNEAQ (reference sequence). The CDR3 totals 15 residues. The J segment lost 6 bases and the V segment lost 0 bases, leaving 1 base of the junction unmatched. The CDR3 loop reads CASSLASGRVNEQFF. CDR3 DNA: TGTGCCAGCAGCTTAGCTAGCGGGAGGGTCAATGAGCAGTTCTTC.

V gene TRBV5-6 combines with J gene TRBJ2-4; no definite D call. V dropped 1 base and J dropped 5 bases, with 10 bases sitting between them. The germline V gene encodes CDR1 SGHDT and CDR2 YYEEEE. The CDR3 totals 14 residues. The DNA of the CDR3 is TGTGCCAGCAGCTTGCTATTTGAGCAAAACATTCAGTACTTC. Protein sequence: CASSLLFEQNIQYF.

This chain joins TRBV7-9 and TRBJ2-1; D perhaps matches TRBD2 (6 bases). This CDR3 is 13 amino acids long. In germline, CDR1 is SEHNR, CDR2 FQNEAQ (reference sequence). V lost 5 bases and J lost 6, with 11 bases in between. CDR3 DNA sequence: TGTGCCAGCAGCCTCGGGACTTTCAATGAGCAGTTCTTC. This translates into CASSLGTFNEQFF.

This chain connects TRBV28 to TRBJ2-3; possible D gene TRBD1, 5 bases. Germline-derived CDR1 and CDR2 are MDHEN and SYDVKM. This CDR3 has 16 amino acids. The germline V and J ends were trimmed by 5 bases and 4 bases, with 19 bases remaining between them. The CDR3: CASSHLGSRGSDTQYF. CDR3 nucleotide sequence: TGTGCCAGCAGTCATTTGGGTAGTAGGGGCTCAGATACGCAGTATTTT.

The genes are TRBV7-9 and TRBJ2-1, with 10 bases fitting TRBD1. The CDR3 has 15 amino acids. After removal of 3 bases from V and 4 bases from J, the junction contained 3 bases not matched to a gene. Germline-derived CDR1 and CDR2 are SEHNR and FQNEAQ (reference sequence). Here the CDR3 DNA reads TGTGCCAGCAGCTTTCTGGGACAGGGGTACAATGAGCAGTTCTTC. Amino acid sequence: CASSFLGQGYNEQFF.

As regards this clone: Within the sample, other DNA sequences also encode this same CDR3. The chain combines TRBV19 with TRBJ2-2; unclear D gene. V was cut by 3 bases and J by 6 bases, with 5 bases left in between. The CDR3 covers 12 residues. The germline gives CDR1 LNHDA, CDR2 SQIVND (reference sequence). CDR3 protein: CASSMGSGELFF. The CDR3 DNA sequence: TGTGCCAGTAGTATGGGATCCGGGGAGCTGTTTTTT.

The chain carries TRBV6-6 and TRBJ1-5; weak D call: TRBD1 (6 bases). With 5 bases removed from V and 2 bases from J, the gap between germline ends came to 10 bases. The CDR3 loop spans 14 amino acids. Germline CDR1 MNHNY, CDR2 SVGAGI (reference sequence). CDR3 region: CASSLDSGNQPQHF. CDR3 DNA sequence: TGTGCCAGCAGTCTGGACAGCGGCAATCAGCCCCAGCATTTT.